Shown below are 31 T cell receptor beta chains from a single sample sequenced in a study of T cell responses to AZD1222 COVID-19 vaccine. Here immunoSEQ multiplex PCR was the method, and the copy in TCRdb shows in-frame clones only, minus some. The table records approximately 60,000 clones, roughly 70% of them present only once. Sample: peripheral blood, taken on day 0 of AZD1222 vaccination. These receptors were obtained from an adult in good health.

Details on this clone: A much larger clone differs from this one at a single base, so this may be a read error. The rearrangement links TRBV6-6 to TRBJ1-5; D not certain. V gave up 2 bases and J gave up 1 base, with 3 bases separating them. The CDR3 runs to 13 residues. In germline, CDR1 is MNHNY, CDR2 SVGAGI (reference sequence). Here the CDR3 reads CASSYGSNQPQHF. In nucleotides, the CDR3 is TGTGCCAGCAGTTACGGAAGCAATCAGCCCCAGCATTTT.

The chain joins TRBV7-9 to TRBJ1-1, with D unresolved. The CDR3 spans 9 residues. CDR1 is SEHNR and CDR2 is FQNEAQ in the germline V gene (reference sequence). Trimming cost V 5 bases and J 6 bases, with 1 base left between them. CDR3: CASSPEAFF. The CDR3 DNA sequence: TGTGCCAGCAGCCCTGAAGCTTTCTTT.

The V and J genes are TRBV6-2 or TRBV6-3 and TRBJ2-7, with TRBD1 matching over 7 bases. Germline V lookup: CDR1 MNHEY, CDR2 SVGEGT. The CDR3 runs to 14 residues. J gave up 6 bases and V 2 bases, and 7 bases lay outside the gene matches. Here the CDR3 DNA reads TGTGCCAGCAGTTACCGCGCGACAGGGTCCGAGCAGTACTTC. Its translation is CASSYRATGSEQYF.

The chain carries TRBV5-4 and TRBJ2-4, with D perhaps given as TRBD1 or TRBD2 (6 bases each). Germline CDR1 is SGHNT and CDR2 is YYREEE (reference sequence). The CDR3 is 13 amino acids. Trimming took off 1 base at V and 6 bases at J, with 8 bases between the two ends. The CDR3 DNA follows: TGTGCCAGCAGCTTGACGGGGGCAAACATTCAGTACTTC. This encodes CASSLTGANIQYF.

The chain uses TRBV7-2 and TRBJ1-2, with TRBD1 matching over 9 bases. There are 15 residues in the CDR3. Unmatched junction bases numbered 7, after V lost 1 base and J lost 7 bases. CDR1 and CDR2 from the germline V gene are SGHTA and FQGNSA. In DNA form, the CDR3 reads TGTGCCAGCAGCTTAGAAGCAGGGACAGGGTCTGGCTACACCTTC. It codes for CASSLEAGTGSGYTF.

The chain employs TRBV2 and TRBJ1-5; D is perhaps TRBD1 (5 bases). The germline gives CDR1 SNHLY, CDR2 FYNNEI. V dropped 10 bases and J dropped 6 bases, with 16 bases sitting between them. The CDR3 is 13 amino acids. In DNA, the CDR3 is TGTGCCACCACGGTACAGGAGGGTCAGCCCCAGCATTTT. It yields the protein CATTVQEGQPQHF.

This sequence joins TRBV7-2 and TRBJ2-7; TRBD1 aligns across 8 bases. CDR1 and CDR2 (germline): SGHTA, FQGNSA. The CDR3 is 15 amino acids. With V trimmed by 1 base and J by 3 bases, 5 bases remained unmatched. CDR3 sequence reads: CASSLEAGGFYEQYF. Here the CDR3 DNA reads TGTGCCAGCAGCTTAGAAGCAGGGGGCTTCTACGAGCAGTACTTC.

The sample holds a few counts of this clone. CDR3 coding DNA: TGTGCCTGGGACCGGGGGACAGGGGACAACTATGGCTACACCTTC. Its translation: CAWDRGTGDNYGYTF. This rearrangement joins TRBV30 to TRBJ1-2, with 10 bases fitting TRBD1. With 5 bases clipped from V and 2 bases from J, the junction kept 8 bases outside the gene matches. Germline CDR1 and CDR2: GTSNPN and SVGIG (reference sequence). This CDR3 is 15 amino acids long. Full variable domain (remainder filled in from reference TRBV30 and TRBJ1-2): SQTIHQWPATLVQPVGSPLSLECTVEGTSNPNLYWYRQAAGRGLQLLFYSVGIGQISSEVPQNLSASRPQDRQFILSSKKLLLSDSGFYLCAWDRGTGDNYGYTFGSGTRLTVV.

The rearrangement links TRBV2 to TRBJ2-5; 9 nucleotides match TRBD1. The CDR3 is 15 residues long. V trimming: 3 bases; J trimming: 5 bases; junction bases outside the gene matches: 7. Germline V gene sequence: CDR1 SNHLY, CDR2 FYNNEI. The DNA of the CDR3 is TGTGCCAGCAGTGAGGACAGGGGCGGGCTGGAGACCCAGTACTTC. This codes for CASSEDRGGLETQYF.

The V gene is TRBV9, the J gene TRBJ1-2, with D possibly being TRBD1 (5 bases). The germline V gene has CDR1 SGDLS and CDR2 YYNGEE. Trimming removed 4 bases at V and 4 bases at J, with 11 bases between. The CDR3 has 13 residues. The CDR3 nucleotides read TGTGCCAGCAGCTTACTGACAGCCTATGGCTACACCTTC. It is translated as CASSLLTAYGYTF.

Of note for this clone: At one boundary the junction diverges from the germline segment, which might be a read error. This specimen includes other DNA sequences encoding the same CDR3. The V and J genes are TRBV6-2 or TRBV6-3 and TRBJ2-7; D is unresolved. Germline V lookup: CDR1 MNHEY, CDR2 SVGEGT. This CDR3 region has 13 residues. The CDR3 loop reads CASSYSVAYEQYF. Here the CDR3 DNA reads TGTGCCAGCAGTTACTCGGTCGCCTATGAGCAGTACTTC.

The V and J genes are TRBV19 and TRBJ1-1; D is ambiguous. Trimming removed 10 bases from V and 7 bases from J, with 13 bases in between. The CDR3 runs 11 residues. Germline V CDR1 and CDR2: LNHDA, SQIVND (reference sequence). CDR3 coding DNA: TGTGCCACCCTATTGGGAGATGAAGCTTTCTTT. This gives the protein CATLLGDEAFF.

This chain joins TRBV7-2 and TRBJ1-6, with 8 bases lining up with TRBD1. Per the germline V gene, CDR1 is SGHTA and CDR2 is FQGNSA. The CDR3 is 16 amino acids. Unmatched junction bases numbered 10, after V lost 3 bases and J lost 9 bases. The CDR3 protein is CASSFRLGQGTSPLHF. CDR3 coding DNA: TGTGCCAGCAGCTTCCGACTTGGACAGGGCACTTCACCCCTCCACTTT.

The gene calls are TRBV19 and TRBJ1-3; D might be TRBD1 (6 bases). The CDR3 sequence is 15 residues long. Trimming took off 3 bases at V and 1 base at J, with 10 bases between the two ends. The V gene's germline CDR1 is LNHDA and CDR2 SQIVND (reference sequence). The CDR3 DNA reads TGTGCCAGTAGTATCCTGAGGGGGTCTGGAAACACCATATATTTT. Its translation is CASSILRGSGNTIYF.

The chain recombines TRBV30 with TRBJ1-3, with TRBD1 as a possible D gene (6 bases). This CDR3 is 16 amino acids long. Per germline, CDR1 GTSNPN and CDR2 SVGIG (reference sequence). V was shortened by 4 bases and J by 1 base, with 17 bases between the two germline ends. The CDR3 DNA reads TGTGCCTGGACGAGCGGACAGCTCGTATCTGGAAACACCATATATTTT. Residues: CAWTSGQLVSGNTIYF.

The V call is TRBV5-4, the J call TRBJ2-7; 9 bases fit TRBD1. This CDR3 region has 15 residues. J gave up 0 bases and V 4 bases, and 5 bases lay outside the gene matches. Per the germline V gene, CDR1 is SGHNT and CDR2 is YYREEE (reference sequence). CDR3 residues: CASSRDRASSYEQYF. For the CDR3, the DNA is TGTGCCAGCAGCAGGGACAGGGCTAGCTCCTACGAGCAGTACTTC.

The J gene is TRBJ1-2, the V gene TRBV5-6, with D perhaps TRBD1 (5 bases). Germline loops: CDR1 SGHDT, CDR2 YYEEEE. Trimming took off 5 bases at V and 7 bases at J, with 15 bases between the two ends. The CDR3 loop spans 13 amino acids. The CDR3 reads CASRGTGEAGYTF. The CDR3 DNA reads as TGTGCCAGCAGGGGGACGGGGGAGGCTGGCTACACCTTC.

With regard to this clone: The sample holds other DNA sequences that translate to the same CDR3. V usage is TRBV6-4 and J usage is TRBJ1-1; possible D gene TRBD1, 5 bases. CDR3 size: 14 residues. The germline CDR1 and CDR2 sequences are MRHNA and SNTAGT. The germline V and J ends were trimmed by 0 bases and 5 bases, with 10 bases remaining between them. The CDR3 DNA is TGTGCCAGCAGTGACTCGAGTCGGGGGACTGAAGCTTTCTTT. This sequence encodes CASSDSSRGTEAFF.

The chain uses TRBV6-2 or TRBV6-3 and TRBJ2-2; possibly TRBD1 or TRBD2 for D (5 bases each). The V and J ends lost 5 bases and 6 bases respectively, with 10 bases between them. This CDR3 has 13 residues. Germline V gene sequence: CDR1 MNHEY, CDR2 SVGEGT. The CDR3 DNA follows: TGTGCCAGCAGTGACCGAGGGGCCGGGGAGCTGTTTTTT. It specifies CASSDRGAGELFF.

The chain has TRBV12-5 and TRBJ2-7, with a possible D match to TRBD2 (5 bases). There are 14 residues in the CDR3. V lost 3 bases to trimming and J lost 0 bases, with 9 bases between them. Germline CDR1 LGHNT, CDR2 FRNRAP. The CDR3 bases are TGTGCTAGTGGTTTCTCCGGGGACTCCTACGAGCAGTACTTC. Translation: CASGFSGDSYEQYF.

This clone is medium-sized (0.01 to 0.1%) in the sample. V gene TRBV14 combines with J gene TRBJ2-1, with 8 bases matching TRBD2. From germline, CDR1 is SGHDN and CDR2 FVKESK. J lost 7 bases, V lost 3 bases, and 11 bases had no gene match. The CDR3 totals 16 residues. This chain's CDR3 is CASSHIPGLAQNEQFF. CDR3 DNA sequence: TGTGCCAGCAGCCATATTCCAGGACTAGCTCAGAATGAGCAGTTCTTC.

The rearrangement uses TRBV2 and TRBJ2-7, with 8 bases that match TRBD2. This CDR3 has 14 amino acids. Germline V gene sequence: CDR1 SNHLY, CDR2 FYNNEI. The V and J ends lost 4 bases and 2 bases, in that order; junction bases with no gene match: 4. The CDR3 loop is CASSGKRGTYEQYF. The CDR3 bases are TGTGCCAGCAGTGGGAAGCGGGGGACCTACGAGCAGTACTTC.

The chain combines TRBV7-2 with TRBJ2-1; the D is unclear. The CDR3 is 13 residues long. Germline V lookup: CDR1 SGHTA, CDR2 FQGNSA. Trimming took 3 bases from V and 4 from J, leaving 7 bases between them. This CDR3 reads CASSLNLYNEQFF. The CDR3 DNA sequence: TGTGCCAGCAGCTTGAATTTATACAATGAGCAGTTCTTC.

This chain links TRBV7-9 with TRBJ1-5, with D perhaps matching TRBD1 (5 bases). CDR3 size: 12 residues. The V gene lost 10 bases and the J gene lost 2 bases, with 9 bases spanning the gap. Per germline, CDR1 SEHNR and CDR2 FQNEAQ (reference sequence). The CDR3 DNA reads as TGTGCCATAACACAGGGCAATCAGCCCCAGCATTTT. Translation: CAITQGNQPQHF.

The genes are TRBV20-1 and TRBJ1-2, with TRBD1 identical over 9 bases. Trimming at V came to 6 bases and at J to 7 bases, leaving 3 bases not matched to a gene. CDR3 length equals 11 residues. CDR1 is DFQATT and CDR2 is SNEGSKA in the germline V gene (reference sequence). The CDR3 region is CSAGTGTGYTF. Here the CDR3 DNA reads TGCAGTGCCGGGACAGGGACTGGCTACACCTTC.

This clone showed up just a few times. CDR3 amino acids: CAISSQGYGYTF. For the CDR3, the DNA is TGTGCCATCAGTTCACAGGGCTATGGCTACACCTTC. The chain links TRBV10-3 to TRBJ1-2; D is possibly TRBD1 (6 bases). The germline gives CDR1 ENHRY, CDR2 SYGVKD. V was trimmed by 5 bases and J by 4 bases, leaving 8 bases between them. CDR3 size: 12 residues.

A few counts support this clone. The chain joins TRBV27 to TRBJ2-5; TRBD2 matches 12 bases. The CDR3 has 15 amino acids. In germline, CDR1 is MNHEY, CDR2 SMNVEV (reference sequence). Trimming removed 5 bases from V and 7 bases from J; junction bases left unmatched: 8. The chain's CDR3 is CASSASGGASVTQYF. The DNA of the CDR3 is TGTGCCAGCAGTGCTAGCGGGGGGGCGTCGGTGACCCAGTACTTC.

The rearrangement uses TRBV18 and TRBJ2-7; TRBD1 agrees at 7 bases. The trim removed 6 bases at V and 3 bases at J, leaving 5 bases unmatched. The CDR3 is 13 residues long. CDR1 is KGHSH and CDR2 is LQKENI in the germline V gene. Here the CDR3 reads CASSLGTDYEQYF. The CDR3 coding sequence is TGTGCCAGCTCTCTCGGGACAGACTACGAGCAGTACTTC.

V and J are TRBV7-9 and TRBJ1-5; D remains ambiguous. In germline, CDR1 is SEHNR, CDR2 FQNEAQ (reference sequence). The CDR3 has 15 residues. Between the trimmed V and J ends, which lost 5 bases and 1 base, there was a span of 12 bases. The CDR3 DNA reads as TGTGCCAGCAGCCCGGGAGGGCGGAGCAATCAGCCCCAGCATTTT. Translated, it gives CASSPGGRSNQPQHF. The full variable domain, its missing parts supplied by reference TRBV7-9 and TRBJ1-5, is DTGVSQNPRHKITKRGQNVTFRCDPISEHNRLYWYRQTLGQGPEFLTYFQNEAQLEKSRLLSDRFSAERPKGSFSTLEIQRTEQGDSAMYLCASSPGGRSNQPQHFGDGTRLSIL.

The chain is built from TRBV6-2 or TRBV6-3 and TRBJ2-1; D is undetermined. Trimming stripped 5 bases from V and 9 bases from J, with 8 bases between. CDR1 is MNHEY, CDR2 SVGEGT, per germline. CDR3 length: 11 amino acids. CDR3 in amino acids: CASSLGGEQFF. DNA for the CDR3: TGTGCCAGCAGTCTGGGTGGTGAGCAGTTCTTC.

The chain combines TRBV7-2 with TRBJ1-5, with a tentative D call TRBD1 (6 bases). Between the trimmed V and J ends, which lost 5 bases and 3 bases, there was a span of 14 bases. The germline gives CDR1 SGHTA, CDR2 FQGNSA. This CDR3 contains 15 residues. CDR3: CASSGMGANNQPQHF. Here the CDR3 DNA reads TGTGCCAGCAGCGGTATGGGGGCCAACAATCAGCCCCAGCATTTT. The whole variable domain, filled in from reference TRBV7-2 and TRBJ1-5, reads GAGVSQSPSNKVTEKGKDVELRCDPISGHTALYWYRQSLGQGLEFLIYFQGNSAPDKSGLPSDRFSAERTGGSVSTLTIQRTQQEDSAVYLCASSGMGANNQPQHFGDGTRLSIL.